The 30 T cell receptor beta chains in this list originate from one sample, sequenced in a study of blood T cell repertoires in COVID-19. Using immunoSEQ multiplex PCR, the repertoire was profiled, and TCRdb retains in-frame clones only, with some absent. The sample has some 130,000 clones, about 78% seen once. Sequencing input: peripheral blood. The receptor set was obtained from a man aged 55 to 69 who had recovered from COVID-19.

This chain joins TRBV28 and TRBJ2-2; 9 positions match TRBD1. With V trimmed by 6 bases and J by 5 bases, 13 bases remained unmatched. Germline lookup yields CDR1 MDHEN and CDR2 SYDVKM. The CDR3 extends over 17 amino acids. CDR3 loop: CASRPPGQGPPTGELFF. In DNA form, the CDR3 reads TGTGCCAGCAGACCTCCGGGACAGGGACCCCCAACCGGGGAGCTGTTTTTT.

This rearrangement joins TRBV2 to TRBJ2-5; 10 positions match TRBD2. V lost 4 bases to trimming and J lost 0 bases; unmatched junction nucleotides: 2. Germline V gene data show CDR1 as SNHLY and CDR2 as FYNNEI. The CDR3 extends over 15 amino acids. CDR3 sequence: CASSVLAGDQETQYF. The CDR3 nucleotides read TGTGCCAGCAGTGTCCTAGCGGGGGACCAAGAGACCCAGTACTTC.

This rearrangement joins TRBV30 to TRBJ2-1, with 7 bases lining up with TRBD2. CDR1 is GTSNPN, CDR2 SVGIG, per germline (reference sequence). CDR3 length equals 14 residues. V was clipped by 5 bases and J by 7 bases; unmatched bases: 11. The CDR3 spells CAWSRASGPNEQFF. DNA for the CDR3: TGTGCCTGGTCGCGGGCTAGCGGCCCTAATGAGCAGTTCTTC. Filled out from reference TRBV30 and TRBJ2-1, the complete variable domain reads SQTIHQWPATLVQPVGSPLSLECTVEGTSNPNLYWYRQAAGRGLQLLFYSVGIGQISSEVPQNLSASRPQDRQFILSSKKLLLSDSGFYLCAWSRASGPNEQFFGPGTRLTVL.

The CDR3 DNA reads TGTGCCAGCAGTCGAAGCGGGACACACTATGGCTACACCTTC. It specifies CASSRSGTHYGYTF. V usage is TRBV27 and J usage is TRBJ1-2; maybe TRBD1 (6 bases). Germline assignment: CDR1 MNHEY and CDR2 SMNVEV (reference sequence). V dropped 5 bases and J dropped 3 bases, with 13 bases sitting between them. The CDR3 sequence is 14 residues long.

Only a few counts were recorded for this clone. The gene calls are TRBV6-1 and TRBJ1-1, with TRBD1 matching over 9 bases. Germline CDR1 and CDR2: MNHNS and SASEGT. V dropped 2 bases and J dropped 1; count of bases not matched to a gene: 5. The CDR3 loop spans 16 amino acids. CDR3 DNA: TGTGCCAGCAGTGAATGGGGACAGGGAGCGAACACTGAAGCTTTCTTT. This encodes CASSEWGQGANTEAFF.

This chain connects TRBV24-1 to TRBJ2-1, with 8 bases identical to TRBD1. In germline, CDR1 is KGHDR, CDR2 SFDVKD. CDR3 length: 16 amino acids. The V segment lost 3 bases and the J segment 5 bases; nucleotides outside the gene matches: 8. CDR3 residues: CATSDPDRERDNEQFF. As DNA, the CDR3 is TGTGCCACCAGTGATCCGGACAGGGAGAGGGACAATGAGCAGTTCTTC.

This clone was picked up one time. The rearrangement joins TRBV30 to TRBJ1-5, with 9 bases lining up with TRBD1. The length of the CDR3 is 15 residues. V dropped 1 base and J dropped 6; count of bases not matched to a gene: 7. The germline V gene has CDR1 GTSNPN and CDR2 SVGIG (reference sequence). The CDR3 region has the DNA TGTGCCTGGAGTGGCCCCGGGACAGGGATTCAGCCCCAGCATTTT. Amino acid sequence: CAWSGPGTGIQPQHF.

The rearrangement joins TRBV10-3 to TRBJ2-7, with D tentatively TRBD1 (5 bases). The CDR3 is made up of 15 amino acids. Germline V gene sequence: CDR1 ENHRY, CDR2 SYGVKD. Trimming pared 8 bases from V and 0 bases from J, leaving 17 bases between. This chain's CDR3 is CAISPGARSSYEQYF. The CDR3 DNA sequence: TGTGCCATCTCTCCTGGGGCTAGGAGCTCCTACGAGCAGTACTTC.

This clone was observed a handful of times. CDR3 protein: CASSQEPGQGLYGYTF. The CDR3 bases are TGTGCCAGCAGCCAAGAACCGGGACAGGGGCTCTATGGCTACACCTTC. The chain recombines TRBV4-2 with TRBJ1-2; 10 bases match TRBD1. The junction had 5 bases not matched to a gene; V was cut back by 0 bases and J by 4 bases. Germline V gene sequence: CDR1 LGHNA, CDR2 YNFKEQ. This CDR3 spans 16 amino acids.

The chain carries TRBV6-2 or TRBV6-3 and TRBJ2-1; 11 nucleotides agree with TRBD1. The germline V gene encodes CDR1 MNHEY and CDR2 SVGEGT. Losses at the gene ends were 2 bases for V and 4 bases for J; bases not matched to a gene: 13. This CDR3 spans 19 amino acids. In DNA form, the CDR3 reads TGTGCCAGCAGTTACGGGACAGGGGGTACCCAGGGGAGATACAATGAGCAGTTCTTC. It yields the protein CASSYGTGGTQGRYNEQFF.

The rearrangement links TRBV25-1 to TRBJ1-1; D uncertain. V was clipped by 5 bases and J by 0 bases, with 7 bases between them. CDR1 and CDR2 from the germline V gene are MGHDK and SYGVNS. The CDR3 spans 13 residues. CDR3 nucleotide sequence: TGTGCCAGCAGTCGTCTCCTGAACACTGAAGCTTTCTTT. Amino acid sequence: CASSRLLNTEAFF.

The chain recombines TRBV10-3 with TRBJ1-5, with D tentatively TRBD1 (6 bases). V was cut by 0 bases and J by 1 base, with 7 bases left in between. Germline CDR1 and CDR2: ENHRY and SYGVKD. This CDR3 comprises 15 residues. The DNA of the CDR3 is TGTGCCATCAGTGAGTCAGACAGGAGCAATCAGCCCCAGCATTTT. As protein: CAISESDRSNQPQHF.

The rearrangement joins TRBV3-1 (or the pseudogene TRBV3-2) to TRBJ2-2; 7 positions match TRBD1. Germline CDR1 is LGHDT and CDR2 is YNNKEL (reference sequence). The CDR3 runs 16 residues. V was clipped by 4 bases and J by 6 bases; unmatched bases: 11. The CDR3 region is CASSPDRAIFAGELFF. The DNA of the CDR3 is TGTGCCAGCAGCCCAGACAGGGCTATATTCGCCGGGGAGCTGTTTTTT.

The chain uses TRBV28 and TRBJ2-7; D ambiguous. The CDR3 contains 15 residues. Trimming removed 7 bases from V and 4 bases from J, with 20 bases in between. Germline CDR1 MDHEN, CDR2 SYDVKM. This CDR3 reads CASKWSAAAPYEQYF. The CDR3 DNA is TGTGCCAGCAAATGGAGCGCCGCAGCACCTTACGAGCAGTACTTC.

This sequence joins TRBV4-3 and TRBJ2-2, with 8 bases matching TRBD2. V gave up 1 base and J gave up 4 bases; unmatched junction bases: 11. This CDR3 is 18 amino acids long. The germline gives CDR1 LGHNA, CDR2 YSLEER. The CDR3 DNA reads TGCGCCAGCAGCCAAGCTCCAGCGGGGGCCCCCGGCACCGGGGAGCTGTTTTTT. Protein: CASSQAPAGAPGTGELFF.

The chain uses TRBV7-2 and TRBJ2-5; D is possibly TRBD2 (5 bases). This CDR3 contains 14 residues. Germline-derived CDR1 and CDR2 are SGHTA and FQGNSA. Trimming left V 2 bases short and J 5 bases short, with 12 bases between. This CDR3 reads CASSLSGSGETQYF. CDR3 sequence (DNA): TGTGCCAGCAGCTTATCGGGAAGTGGTGAGACCCAGTACTTC.

The table lists this clone with a few counts. The chain is built from TRBV6-5 and TRBJ1-5, with 9 bases aligning to TRBD1. This CDR3 is built from 14 residues. The V gene end was trimmed by 8 bases and the J gene end by 9 bases; junction bases not matched to a gene: 11. The germline CDR1 and CDR2 sequences are MNHEY and SVGAGI. CDR3 amino acids: CASSLGQGGLPQHF. CDR3 in DNA: TGTGCCAGCTCATTGGGACAGGGTGGGCTGCCCCAGCATTTT.

The chain employs TRBV19 and TRBJ2-3; 8 bases agree with TRBD2. Germline V gene data show CDR1 as LNHDA and CDR2 as SQIVND (reference sequence). This CDR3 region has 14 residues. V gave up 3 bases and J gave up 4 bases; unmatched junction bases: 3. CDR3 DNA: TGTGCCAGTAGTATTTCGGGAGGGGCAGATACGCAGTATTTT. Encoded protein: CASSISGGADTQYF.

The chain joins TRBV7-2 to TRBJ2-2; D not certain. CDR3 size: 14 residues. Germline loops: CDR1 SGHTA, CDR2 FQGNSA. The V end lost 1 base, the J end lost 5 bases, and 8 bases lay between the germline ends. CDR3: CASSLDRVTGELFF. CDR3 in DNA: TGTGCCAGCAGCTTAGATCGGGTTACCGGGGAGCTGTTTTTT.

This chain connects TRBV7-2 to TRBJ2-7; D not resolved. Trimming left V 4 bases short and J 4 bases short, with 5 bases between. The CDR3 is made up of 11 amino acids. Per the germline V gene, CDR1 is SGHTA and CDR2 is FQGNSA. CDR3 sequence (DNA): TGTGCCAGCAGCTCCCTTTACGAGCAGTACTTC. Protein: CASSSLYEQYF.

V gene TRBV19 combines with J gene TRBJ2-1; the D gene is possibly TRBD2 (5 bases). CDR3 size: 17 residues. CDR1 and CDR2 from the germline V gene are LNHDA and SQIVND (reference sequence). V lost 1 base, J lost 2 bases, and 15 bases lay in between. The CDR3 nucleotides read TGTGCCAGTAGTATAGTCTTCGGACCCGGGGCCTACAATGAGCAGTTCTTC. This translates into CASSIVFGPGAYNEQFF.

The DNA of the CDR3 is TGTGCCAGCAGTGAAGGCCTAGAAGGTACGCAGTATTTT. Its translation is CASSEGLEGTQYF. The chain combines TRBV2 with TRBJ2-3; no clear D. V lost 1 base and J lost 8, with 10 bases in between. The CDR3 extends over 13 amino acids. In germline, CDR1 is SNHLY, CDR2 FYNNEI. Looking up the rest from reference TRBV2 and TRBJ2-3 gives the full variable domain: EPEVTQTPSHQVTQMGQEVILRCVPISNHLYFYWYRQILGQKVEFLVSFYNNEISEKSEIFDDQFSVERPDGSNFTLKIRSTKLEDSAMYFCASSEGLEGTQYFGPGTRLTVL.

The count of this clone is one. The chain combines TRBV6-2 or TRBV6-3 with TRBJ2-5; tentative D call: TRBD2 (6 bases). The CDR3 extends over 13 amino acids. Trimming removed 6 bases at V and 5 bases at J, with 13 bases between. Germline loops: CDR1 MNHEY, CDR2 SVGEGT. CDR3: CASSLTRPETQYF. In DNA form, the CDR3 reads TGTGCCAGCAGCCTGACTAGGCCGGAGACCCAGTACTTC.

The chain combines TRBV15 with TRBJ2-7; D is perhaps TRBD2 (6 bases). V shed 1 base and J shed 1 base, with 8 bases lying between them. The CDR3 spans 14 residues. CDR1 is LNHNV and CDR2 is YYDKDF in the germline V gene (reference sequence). The CDR3 protein is CATSRASASYEQYF. CDR3 DNA: TGTGCCACCAGCAGAGCTAGCGCATCCTACGAGCAGTACTTC.

This clone has only one observation. CDR3 bases: TGTGCCAGCAGTCTCGGACAGGGTGGAGAAAAACTGTTTTTT. Translation gives CASSLGQGGEKLFF. The V call is TRBV6-5, the J call TRBJ1-4; 8 nucleotides agree with TRBD1. V lost 5 bases and J lost 8; bases outside the gene matches: 7. Germline loops: CDR1 MNHEY, CDR2 SVGAGI. The length of the CDR3 is 14 residues.

J is TRBJ1-4 and V is TRBV7-9; D may be TRBD1 (5 bases). CDR3 length: 14 residues. V was pared by 5 bases and J by 7 bases, with 14 bases between. The V gene's germline CDR1 is SEHNR and CDR2 FQNEAQ (reference sequence). As DNA, the CDR3 is TGTGCCAGCAGCCCTGGACGGAGGGGTGAAAAACTGTTTTTT. Translating it yields CASSPGRRGEKLFF.

J is TRBJ2-1 and V is TRBV27; TRBD2 is a possible D gene (5 bases). The CDR3 consists of 14 residues. Between the trimmed V and J ends, which lost 2 bases and 9 bases, there was a span of 14 bases. Germline lookup yields CDR1 MNHEY and CDR2 SMNVEV (reference sequence). The CDR3 bases are TGTGCCAGCAGTTTAAATCGCCGGGGTGGTGAGCAGTTCTTC. It yields the protein CASSLNRRGGEQFF.

This clone was detected a few times. The chain links TRBV28 to TRBJ1-1; no reliable D call. The germline V gene has CDR1 MDHEN and CDR2 SYDVKM. The V end was cut by 4 bases, the J end by 7 bases, with 13 bases between. This CDR3 has 13 amino acids. The CDR3 bases are TGTGCCAGCAGTTCAGACATGTTTTTTGAAGCTTTCTTT. Translation: CASSSDMFFEAFF.

This clone was detected a few times. The chain links TRBV24-1 to TRBJ1-2, with D unclear. The V end was cut by 4 bases, the J end by 5 bases, with 16 bases between. Germline CDR1 KGHDR, CDR2 SFDVKD. The CDR3 is 15 residues long. Written as DNA, the CDR3 is TGTGCCACCAGTGACCCGGGGATTTCCCCTTATGGCTACACCTTC. Protein: CATSDPGISPYGYTF.

V is TRBV7-9 and J is TRBJ2-5, with TRBD1 matching 7 bases. Per the germline V gene, CDR1 is SEHNR and CDR2 is FQNEAQ (reference sequence). The CDR3 sequence is 14 residues long. V shed 3 bases and J 4 bases; nucleotides not matched to a gene: 5. As DNA, the CDR3 is TGTGCCAGCAGCTTGACAGGGCAGAGAGAGACCCAGTACTTC. Its protein product is CASSLTGQRETQYF.